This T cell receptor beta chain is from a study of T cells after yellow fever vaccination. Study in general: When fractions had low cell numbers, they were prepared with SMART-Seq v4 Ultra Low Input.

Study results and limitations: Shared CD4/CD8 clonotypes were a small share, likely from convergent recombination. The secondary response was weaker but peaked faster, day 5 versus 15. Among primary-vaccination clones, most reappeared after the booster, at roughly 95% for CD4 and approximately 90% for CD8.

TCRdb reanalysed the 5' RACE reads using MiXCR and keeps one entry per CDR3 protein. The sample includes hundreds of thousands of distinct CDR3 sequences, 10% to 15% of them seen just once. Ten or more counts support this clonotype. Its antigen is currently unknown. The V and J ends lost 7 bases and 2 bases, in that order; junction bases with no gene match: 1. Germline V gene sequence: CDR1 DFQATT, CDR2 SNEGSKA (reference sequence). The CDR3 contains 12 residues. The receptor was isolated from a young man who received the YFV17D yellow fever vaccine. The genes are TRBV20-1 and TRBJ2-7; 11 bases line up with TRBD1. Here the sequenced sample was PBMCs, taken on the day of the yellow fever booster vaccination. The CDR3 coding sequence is TGCAGTGGGGGACAGGGGGCCTACGAGCAGTACTTC. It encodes CSGGQGAYEQYF.